The 17 T cell receptor beta chains reported below all come from one sample, sequenced in a study of STAT5B mutations in CD4+ large granular lymphocyte leukemia. Some clones are missing from TCRdb's copy, which holds only in-frame ones; the method was immunoSEQ multiplex PCR. The table includes 15,000 to 20,000 clones, approximately 84% detected once. Sequencing was performed on CD4+ T cells from blood buffy coats. These receptors were obtained from a human donor in good health.

The genes are TRBV7-2 and TRBJ2-1, with 7 bases fitting TRBD2. The germline V gene encodes CDR1 SGHTA and CDR2 FQGNSA. This CDR3 has 13 amino acids. The junction had 0 bases not matched to a gene; V was cut back by 4 bases and J by 3 bases. The CDR3 coding sequence is TGTGCCAGCAGCTGGACTAGCTACAATGAGCAGTTCTTC. Translating gives CASSWTSYNEQFF. The full variable domain, with the rest looked up from reference TRBV7-2 and TRBJ2-1, is GAGVSQSPSNKVTEKGKDVELRCDPISGHTALYWYRQSLGQGLEFLIYFQGNSAPDKSGLPSDRFSAERTGGSVSTLTIQRTQQEDSAVYLCASSWTSYNEQFFGPGTRLTVL.

V usage is TRBV5-6 and J usage is TRBJ1-5; no reliable D call. Germline values: CDR1 SGHDT, CDR2 YYEEEE. There are 13 residues in the CDR3. V gave up 2 bases and J gave up 6 bases, with 9 bases separating them. The CDR3 coding sequence is TGTGCCAGCAGCTTAGGGTACGGTCAGCCCCAGCATTTT. This translates into CASSLGYGQPQHF.

This sequence joins TRBV30 and TRBJ2-6; D possibly corresponds to TRBD1 (6 bases). With 8 bases removed from V and 4 bases from J, the gap between germline ends came to 18 bases. Germline-derived CDR1 and CDR2 are GTSNPN and SVGIG (reference sequence). The CDR3 extends over 15 amino acids. The DNA of the CDR3 is TGTGCCCACGGACAGCTGCCCTTGGGGGCCAACGTCCTGACTTTC. Residues: CAHGQLPLGANVLTF.

This clone showed up just once. The rearrangement joins TRBV30 to TRBJ1-3; D call uncertain. CDR1 and CDR2 (germline): GTSNPN, SVGIG (reference sequence). The V and J ends lost 4 bases and 3 bases respectively, with 10 bases between them. CDR3 length: 13 amino acids. This CDR3 reads CAWTDLGGNTIYF. CDR3 bases: TGTGCCTGGACAGATCTTGGTGGAAACACCATATATTTT.

CDR3 in amino acids: CAWSPTNTEAFF. In nucleotides, the CDR3 is TGTGCCTGGAGCCCAACTAACACTGAAGCTTTCTTT. This rearrangement joins TRBV30 to TRBJ1-1; D ambiguous. CDR3 length: 12 residues. The germline gives CDR1 GTSNPN, CDR2 SVGIG (reference sequence). With 3 bases removed from V and 2 bases from J, the gap between germline ends came to 7 bases.

This clone appeared a few times. This chain connects TRBV10-3 to TRBJ2-7; D ambiguous. V shed 0 bases and J shed 4 bases, with 10 bases lying between them. This CDR3 has 14 amino acids. The germline gives CDR1 ENHRY, CDR2 SYGVKD. The CDR3 protein is CAISESGSIYEQYF. CDR3 bases: TGTGCCATCAGTGAGTCAGGGTCAATTTACGAGCAGTACTTC.

The chain combines TRBV15 with TRBJ2-1; D is perhaps TRBD1 or TRBD2 (6 bases each). Germline CDR1 LNHNV, CDR2 YYDKDF (reference sequence). The CDR3 is 16 residues long. Between the trimmed V and J ends, which lost 0 bases and 2 bases, there was a span of 11 bases. This CDR3 reads CATSRDPGGTYNEQFF. CDR3 in DNA: TGTGCCACCAGCAGAGATCCCGGGGGCACCTACAATGAGCAGTTCTTC.

This clone was recorded a few times. The genes are TRBV20-1 and TRBJ1-1; D not certain. Trimming shortened V by 4 bases and J by 5 bases, and 8 bases separated the two germline ends. In germline, CDR1 is DFQATT, CDR2 SNEGSKA (reference sequence). The CDR3 runs to 11 residues. CDR3 loop: CSATGKTEAFF. The CDR3 DNA sequence: TGCAGTGCTACCGGGAAGACTGAAGCTTTCTTT.

This clone has only a few counts. V gene TRBV30 combines with J gene TRBJ2-1; 7 bases agree with TRBD2. J was trimmed by 8 bases and V by 5 bases; bases with no gene match: 6. This CDR3 is 12 amino acids long. Germline V gene lookup returns CDR1 GTSNPN and CDR2 SVGIG (reference sequence). The CDR3 DNA sequence: TGTGCCTGGGGCGGGAGTCGGGATGAGCAGTTCTTC. Translation gives CAWGGSRDEQFF. Full variable domain (rest looked up from reference TRBV30 and TRBJ2-1): SQTIHQWPATLVQPVGSPLSLECTVEGTSNPNLYWYRQAAGRGLQLLFYSVGIGQISSEVPQNLSASRPQDRQFILSSKKLLLSDSGFYLCAWGGSRDEQFFGPGTRLTVL.

This clone was seen just once. V is TRBV6-1 and J is TRBJ2-7; D unresolved. CDR1 MNHNS and CDR2 SASEGT come from the germline V gene. There are 17 residues in the CDR3. V was trimmed by 0 bases and J by 0 bases, leaving 15 bases between them. The CDR3 spells CASSEAVSGVSSYEQYF. CDR3 nucleotides: TGTGCCAGCAGTGAAGCGGTGTCGGGCGTTAGCTCCTACGAGCAGTACTTC.

The chain is built from TRBV27 and TRBJ2-7; the match to TRBD1 covers 8 bases. Trimming removed 8 bases from V and 2 bases from J; junction bases left unmatched: 5. The germline CDR1 and CDR2 sequences are MNHEY and SMNVEV (reference sequence). The CDR3 consists of 13 residues. The CDR3 region has the DNA TGTGCCAGCGGGGCCAGGGGGCCCTACGAGCAGTACTTC. It is translated as CASGARGPYEQYF.

The chain carries TRBV6-5 and TRBJ1-2, with D possibly matching TRBD1 (6 bases). The germline CDR1 and CDR2 sequences are MNHEY and SVGAGI. The CDR3 contains 11 residues. V shed 11 bases and J shed 2 bases, with 9 bases lying between them. The CDR3 nucleotides are TGTGCCGTCAGGGGAAACTATGGCTACACCTTC. Translating gives CAVRGNYGYTF.

This chain joins TRBV19 and TRBJ2-1; 7 bases align to TRBD1. Germline loops: CDR1 LNHDA, CDR2 SQIVND (reference sequence). Trimming took 5 bases from V and 10 from J; bases not matched to a gene: 11. The CDR3 extends over 14 amino acids. The CDR3 region has the DNA TGTGCCAGTAGTCCTGGTAGTAGGGACAGAGAGCAGTTCTTC. Protein product: CASSPGSRDREQFF. The complete variable domain, with remaining parts taken from reference TRBV19 and TRBJ2-1, reads DGGITQSPKYLFRKEGQNVTLSCEQNLNHDAMYWYRQDPGQGLRLIYYSQIVNDFQKGDIAEGYSVSREKKESFPLTVTSAQKNPTAFYLCASSPGSRDREQFFGPGTRLTVL.

The rearrangement uses TRBV29-1 and TRBJ1-1; 9 nucleotides align to TRBD1. The CDR3 runs to 12 residues. Germline V gives CDR1 SQVTM, CDR2 ANQGSEA. The junction had 6 bases not matched to a gene; V was cut back by 7 bases and J by 6 bases. Here the CDR3 DNA reads TGCAGCGCCCTACAGGGGGCTGCTGAAGCTTTCTTT. This codes for CSALQGAAEAFF.

V gene TRBV27 combines with J gene TRBJ1-1, with D maybe TRBD1 (5 bases). CDR1 is MNHEY and CDR2 is SMNVEV in the germline V gene (reference sequence). The CDR3 is 16 amino acids. With 4 bases removed from V and 1 base from J, the gap between germline ends came to 16 bases. CDR3 in amino acids: CASSSPGWSGNTEAFF. CDR3 nucleotide sequence: TGTGCCAGCAGTTCTCCAGGGTGGTCAGGGAACACTGAAGCTTTCTTT.

The chain uses TRBV6-1 and TRBJ2-7, with a tentative D call TRBD2 (6 bases). Per germline, CDR1 MNHNS and CDR2 SASEGT. The CDR3 covers 12 residues. Trimming removed 6 bases from V and 0 bases from J, with 6 bases in between. The CDR3 reads CASRDYSYEQYF. The CDR3 bases are TGTGCCAGCAGGGACTACTCCTACGAGCAGTACTTC.

The V and J genes are TRBV27 and TRBJ1-5, with D perhaps matching TRBD1 (5 bases). This CDR3 contains 15 residues. Germline V lookup: CDR1 MNHEY, CDR2 SMNVEV (reference sequence). Trimming stripped 6 bases from V and 4 bases from J, with 16 bases between. The DNA for the CDR3 is TGTGCCAGCAGGCTAAACCGGGACGGAAATCAGCCCCAGCATTTT. As protein: CASRLNRDGNQPQHF.